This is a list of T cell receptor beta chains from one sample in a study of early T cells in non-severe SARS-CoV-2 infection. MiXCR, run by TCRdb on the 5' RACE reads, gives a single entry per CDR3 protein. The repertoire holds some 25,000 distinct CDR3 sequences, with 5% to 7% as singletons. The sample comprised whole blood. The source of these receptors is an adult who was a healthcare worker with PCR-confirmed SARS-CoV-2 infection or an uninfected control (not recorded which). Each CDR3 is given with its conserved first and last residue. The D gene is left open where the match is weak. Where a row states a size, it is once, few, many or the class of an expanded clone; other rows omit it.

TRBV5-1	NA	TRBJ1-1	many	TGCGCCAGCAGCTTAAAACCCTCCGGGCCCGAACTGGGGATGAACACTGAAGCTTTCTTT	CASSLKPSGPELGMNTEAFF
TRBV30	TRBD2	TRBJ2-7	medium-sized	TGTGCCTGCAGGACTAGCGGGAGGGTTGGATCCTACGAGCAGTACTTC	CACRTSGRVGSYEQYF
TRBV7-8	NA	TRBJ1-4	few	TGTGCCAGCAGCGACCACCGGCGTTGGAGGGGCGCGAGGGAAAAACTGTTTTTT	CASSDHRRWRGAREKLFF
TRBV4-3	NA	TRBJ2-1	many	TGCGCCAGCAGCCAAGTTTTAGGACTGACTAGCTCCTACAATGAGCAGTTCTTC	CASSQVLGLTSSYNEQFF
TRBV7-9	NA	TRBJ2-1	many	TGTGCCAGCAGCAAAGGAGAGACCCGGCTCTTC	CASSKGETRLF
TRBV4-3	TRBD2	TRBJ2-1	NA	TGCGCCAGCAGCCCGACCGAAGCGGGAGACTACAATGAGCAGTTCTTC	CASSPTEAGDYNEQFF
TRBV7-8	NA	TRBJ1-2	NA	TGTGCCAGCAGCTTAGATGCAGCCTACTATGGCTACACCTTC	CASSLDAAYYGYTF
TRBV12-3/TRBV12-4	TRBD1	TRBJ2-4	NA	TGTGCCAGCAGAACTGGGACAGAGCAAAACATTCAGTACTTC	CASRTGTEQNIQYF
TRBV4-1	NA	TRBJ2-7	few	TGCGCCAGCAGCCAAGACCCGGGACAAGTCTACGAGCAGTACTTC	CASSQDPGQVYEQYF
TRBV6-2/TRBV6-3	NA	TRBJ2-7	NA	TGTGCCAGCAGGAACAACGAGCAGTACTTC	CASRNNEQYF
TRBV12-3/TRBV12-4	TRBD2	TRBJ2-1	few	TGTGCCAGCAGTTTGAACTCTGGCGGGAGTACTGAGCAGTTCTTC	CASSLNSGGSTEQFF
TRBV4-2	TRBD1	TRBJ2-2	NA	TGTGCCAGCAGCCCCCGACAGGGGTCGAACACCGGGGAGCTGTTTTTT	CASSPRQGSNTGELFF
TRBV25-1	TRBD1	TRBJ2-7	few	TGTGCCAGCAGGGGGGCCTGGGGGACAGGGTCCTCCTACGAGCAGTACTTC	CASRGAWGTGSSYEQYF
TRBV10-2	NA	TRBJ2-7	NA	TGCGCCAGCAATCGGGGGAGGGGGCCGTACGAGCAGTACTTC	CASNRGRGPYEQYF
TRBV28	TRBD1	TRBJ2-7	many	TGTGCCAGCAGTTTATCAAGGGACAGGGCCTTACCCTACGAGCAGTACTTC	CASSLSRDRALPYEQYF
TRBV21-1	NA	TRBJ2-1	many	TGTGCCAGCAGCAATCTCCGGGACAGGGGTTGTGAGCAGTTCTTC	CASSNLRDRGCEQFF
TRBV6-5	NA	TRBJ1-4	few	TGTGTCAGCACCCCTGACTGGGGTTCAGAACTGTTTTTT	CVSTPDWGSELFF
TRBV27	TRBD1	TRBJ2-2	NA	TGTGCCAGCAGTTCATGGACAGGGATTAGAACGAACACCGGGGAGCTGTTTTTT	CASSSWTGIRTNTGELFF
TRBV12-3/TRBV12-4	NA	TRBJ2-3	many	TGTGCCAGCAGTCCTCTGGGGGTCACAGATACGCAGTATTTT	CASSPLGVTDTQYF
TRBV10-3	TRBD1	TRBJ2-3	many	TGTGCCATCAGTTTAATTCAGGGGGTCGATACGCAGTATTTT	CAISLIQGVDTQYF
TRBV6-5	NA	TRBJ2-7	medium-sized	TGTGCCAGCAGTTACGGTGCGGGAAGTCTGAACGAGCAGTACTTC	CASSYGAGSLNEQYF
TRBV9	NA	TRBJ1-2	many	TGTGCCAGCAGTGCTATTCCAGGGGAACAACTTAACTATGGCTACACCTTC	CASSAIPGEQLNYGYTF
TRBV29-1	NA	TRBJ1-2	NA	TGCAGCGTTGAATCGGGATCTGGCTACACCTTC	CSVESGSGYTF
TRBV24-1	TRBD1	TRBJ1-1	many	TGTGCCACCAGTGATTTGGACAGGGGAAAGAACACTGAAGCTTTCTTT	CATSDLDRGKNTEAFF
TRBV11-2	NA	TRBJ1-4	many	TGTGCCAGCAGCGCACACAGGGACGGGAATGAAAAACTGTTTTTT	CASSAHRDGNEKLFF
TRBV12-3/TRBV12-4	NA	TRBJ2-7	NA	TGTGCCAGCAGTTTTAGGGGCGAGCAGTACTTC	CASSFRGEQYF
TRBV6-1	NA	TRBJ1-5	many	TGTGCCAGCAGTGATGAAGGAGGGCACCAGCCCCAGCATTTT	CASSDEGGHQPQHF
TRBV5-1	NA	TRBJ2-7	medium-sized	TGCGCCAGCAGTCCTAGGGTTCCCCTATCCTACGAGCAGTACTTC	CASSPRVPLSYEQYF
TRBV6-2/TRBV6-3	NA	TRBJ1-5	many	TGTGCCGCGGGGGGCATCATGGGGCGCGGATGGTATCAGCCCCAGCATTTT	CAAGGIMGRGWYQPQHF